What follows is one TCR beta chain and its context. Living in about 25 US areas, the participants were between 18 and 89 years of age. The study counted Cohort 3 donors as recovered given two negative PCRs, clearance, or symptom resolution. The source of the sample is a study of blood T cell repertoires in COVID-19. Clones were sequenced by immunoSEQ multiplex PCR, and TCRdb holds only the in-frame ones, with some missing. The sample lists about 330,000 clones, around 90% occurring once. This CDR3 has 15 amino acids. Trimming shortened V by 6 bases and J by 2 bases, and 15 bases separated the two germline ends. Germline loops: CDR1 LNHDA, CDR2 SQIVND (reference sequence).

The sequence came from a woman in her twenties or thirties who had recovered from COVID-19. This chain joins TRBV19 and TRBJ2-3; TRBD2 might be the D (5 bases). Sequencing was carried out using PBMCs or T cells enriched from blood (not recorded which). The CDR3 is CASSPRAGSTDTQYF. CDR3 nucleotides: TGTGCCAGTAGCCCTCGGGCGGGCTCCACAGATACGCAGTATTTT.